This T cell receptor (beta chain) originates from a study of tumor-infiltrating lymphocytes in primary liver carcinoma. About the study: Subjects consisted of male and female patients aged 30 to 69 years. All lesions had stage T1-T3 N0M0 and roughly 4 to 10 cm widths.

Concerning this clonotype itself: Its antigen is not known. A much larger clone differs by one base, so this may be a read error.

Making TCR beta cDNA involved approximately 530 ng total RNA and a constant-region primer. Slightly modified ARM-PCR served as the procedure for the TCR beta libraries. These libraries came from three rounds of nested multiplex PCR. Amplification in the first two PCR rounds was performed using TRBV1-TRBV30 forward primers and a C-beta reverse primer for approximately 10 cycles each. TCRdb analysed the multiplex PCR reads with MiXCR anew, one entry per CDR3 protein. The top ten clones hold about 15% of a sample with 250,000 to 350,000 distinct CDR3 sequences, around 50% of them seen once. The CDR3 covers 15 residues. Germline CDR1 and CDR2: LGHNA and YSLEER. Germline DNA was also extracted, and blood RNA derived from unsorted whole blood. Study outcomes and limitations: Overlap between tumor regions exceeded overlap of tumor with adjacent tissue or blood. Significantly larger top-250-clone fractions were found in tumors than in blood (p = 0.039).

The chain employs TRBV4-3 and TRBJ2-1, with 9 bases lining up with TRBD2. The specimen was peripheral blood. This TCR came from a young woman with primary liver carcinoma and hepatitis B virus infection. The CDR3 coding sequence is TGCACCAGCAGCCAAGTAGCGGGAGAGGTTAATGAGCAGTTCTTC. It specifies CTSSQVAGEVNEQFF.